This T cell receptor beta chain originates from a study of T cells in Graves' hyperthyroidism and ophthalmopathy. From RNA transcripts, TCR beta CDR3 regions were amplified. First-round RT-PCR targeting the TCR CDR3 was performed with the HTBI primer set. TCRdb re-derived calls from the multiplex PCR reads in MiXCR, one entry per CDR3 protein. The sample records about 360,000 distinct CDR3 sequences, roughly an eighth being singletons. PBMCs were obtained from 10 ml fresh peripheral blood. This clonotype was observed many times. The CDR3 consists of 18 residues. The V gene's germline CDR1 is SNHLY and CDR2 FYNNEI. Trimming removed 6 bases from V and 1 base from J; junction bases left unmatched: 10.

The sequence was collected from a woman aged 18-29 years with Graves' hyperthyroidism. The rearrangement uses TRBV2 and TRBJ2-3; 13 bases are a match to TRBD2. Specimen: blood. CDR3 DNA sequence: TGTGCCAGCAGACCGGGACTAGCGGGGAGTTGGGGCACAGATACGCAGTATTTT. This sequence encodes CASRPGLAGSWGTDTQYF.